This T cell receptor (beta chain) was captured by sequencing in a study of blood T cell repertoires in COVID-19. Background on the study: Acute and convalescent COVID-19 samples came from the United States, Italy and Spain. T cells, B-cell-depleted T cells, or PBMCs supplied cDNA or gDNA.

As processed by the authors: Counts of nucleated cells, estimated from reference gene primer amplification, were obtained. Profiled with immunoSEQ multiplex PCR; TCRdb holds only in-frame clones, not every one. Clonal size and the V and J genes are those of that table, whereas D and trimming came from the DNA. The repertoire consists of fewer than 300,000 clones, with about 89% occurring once and the leading ten covering around 2.2%. The CDR3 contains 16 residues. V shed 6 bases and J shed 6 bases, with 21 bases lying between them. The germline V gene has CDR1 LGHNA and CDR2 YNFKEQ. The Seattle patients joined while their infection was active and were tracked longitudinally afterward.

This sequence joins TRBV4-2 and TRBJ1-5; D ambiguous. The sample taken for sequencing was peripheral blood. The sequence came from a woman younger than 45 with COVID-19, enrolled during active disease. This CDR3 reads CASSPSSGSTGQPQHF. Written as DNA, the CDR3 is TGTGCCAGCAGTCCATCTTCCGGGAGTACGGGTCAGCCCCAGCATTTT.